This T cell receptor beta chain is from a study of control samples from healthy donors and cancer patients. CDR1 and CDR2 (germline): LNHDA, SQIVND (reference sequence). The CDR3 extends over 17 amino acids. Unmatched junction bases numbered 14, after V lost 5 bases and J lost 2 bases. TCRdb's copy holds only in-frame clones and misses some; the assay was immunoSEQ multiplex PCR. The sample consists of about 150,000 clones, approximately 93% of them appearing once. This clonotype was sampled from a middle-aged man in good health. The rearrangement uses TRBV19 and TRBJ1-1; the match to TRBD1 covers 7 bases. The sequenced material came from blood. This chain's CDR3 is CASSGGGYRGPNTEAFF. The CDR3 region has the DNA TGTGCCAGTAGTGGAGGGGGGTACAGGGGCCCCAACACTGAAGCTTTCTTT.